This T cell receptor (beta chain) was recovered during a study of identical twins. Notes on the study in general: Analyses of zero insertions could, in part, be confounded by invariant MAIT and iNKT cells. Alpha sequences out of frame and shared by twins had excess low generation probability. The study reached conclusions through statistical analysis that was cross-sectional, not following the same donors.

A few counts support this clonotype. Antigen unknown. A universal primer site arose from template switching, and cDNA bore unique molecular identifiers. TCRdb re-called the 5' RACE reads through MiXCR, storing one row per CDR3 protein. The table has 1.5 million to 2 million distinct CDR3 sequences, under 35% seen once. CDR1 and CDR2 from the germline V gene are MNHEY and SVGAGI. With V trimmed by 1 base and J by 2 bases, 1 base remained unmatched. This CDR3 region has 14 residues. The clonotype comes from a newborn girl in good health. The sample was cord blood. This chain links TRBV6-5 with TRBJ2-5, with 7 bases lining up with TRBD1. In nucleotides, the CDR3 is TGTGCCAGCAGTTACTGGGACAGACAAGAGACCCAGTACTTC. Its translation: CASSYWDRQETQYF.